This record covers a single T cell receptor (beta chain). Its antigen is not known. In the study's own analysis: Across samples, TCR counts had a median of around 100,000 and ranged from about 20,000 to 750,000. TCRdb reprocessed the RACE reads with MiXCR, giving one entry per CDR3 protein. The V and J calls shown here were made by TCRdb, not taken from the authors' results. The sample consists of more than 150,000 distinct CDR3 sequences, around a quarter of them appearing once. Looked up from germline, CDR1 is DFQATT and CDR2 is SNEGSKA (reference sequence). V shed 6 bases and J 4 bases; nucleotides not matched to a gene: 16. The CDR3 totals 17 residues. The data derive from a study of human T cells and chemical hapten exposure. Study results and caveats: All donors were alopecia patients, so their immunity may differ from that of healthy people.

The time point: patch test 3, about 24 weeks after DPC sensitization. Treatment defined: therapeutic diphenylcyclopropenone sensitization with weekly scalp DPC. This receptor was identified in a woman in her thirties or forties with alopecia areata. Some clones in this sample may be carry-over from other donors' samples. The chain employs TRBV20-1 and TRBJ2-3; the match to TRBD2 covers 10 bases. This specimen consisted of whole blood, obtained in connection with sensitization to the hapten diphenylcyclopropenone (DPC). CDR3 coding DNA: TGCAGTGCCCCTACGCCGGGACTAGCGACACGCGCAGATACGCAGTATTTT. This encodes CSAPTPGLATRADTQYF.